Below, one T cell receptor (beta chain) is given with its context. This clonotype occurred many times. What this receptor recognizes is not known. No much larger clonotype is one base removed from it; base qualities were not supplied. Reading the germline V gene (reference sequence) gives CDR1 MNHEY and CDR2 SMNVEV. The CDR3 spans 15 residues, from the cysteine through the phenylalanine. Only the CDR3 DNA stays, 45 bases, in frame from base 1. V lost 2 bases and J lost 3 bases, and the count of bases not matched to a germline gene is 3. The TCR beta CDR3 regions were amplified from the RNA transcripts. A first-round RT-PCR of the TCR CDR3 used the HTBI primer set with the Qiagen OneStep RT-PCR kit. A second multiplex PCR round built the libraries, followed by size selection and purification. The libraries were sequenced on an Illumina HiSeq2000 using paired-end 100 bp reads. The authors' analysis ran thus. SOAPnuke was used to process the raw data, removing reads that contained adapters or uncalled bases, had a mean Phred below 15, or lacked an exact match to the constant primer or identifier. High-quality paired reads were merged using COPE v1.2.5, and each unique nucleotide sequence was defined as a clonotype. MiTCR v1.1 was used to align clonotypes to the IMGT TRBV, TRBD and TRBJ reference segments. The analysis included only V-J combinations with a frequency above 0.0001, which together covered around 99% of the repertoires. A TCS score was defined as the ratio of F50 (clonal expansion) to E x V (chaos), with BLOSUM62-based TCRdist applied between CDR3 peptides within each V-J. Welch's t-statistics and random forest reduced 514 V-J features to about 12, which were used in a naive Bayes classifier (R e1071). The public reads were run again by TCRdb, first through fastp at Q25 and then through MiXCR, and only productive beta chains were kept. Entries that share a CDR3 protein sequence are merged under the most common genes and DNA. The V and J calls and clone size are TCRdb's, not the authors'. For this sample there are under 250,000 distinct CDR3 sequences; roughly a sixth appear just once. The top ten hold about half of the sample.

The entry originates in a study of T cells in Graves' hyperthyroidism and ophthalmopathy (dated by TCRdb to the late 2010s). With regard to the full study: Peripheral blood samples were taken at the time of initial diagnosis, prior to any treatment. TCR V-J signatures able to tell the groups apart were searched for in a discovery cohort of approximately 95 patients, of whom 43 had Graves' ophthalmopathy and 55 to 65 had stable Graves' hyperthyroidism. Whether ophthalmopathy could be predicted prospectively was tested in an independent validation cohort made up of 18 to 20 hyperthyroidism patients plus 17 patients who later progressed to ophthalmopathy. The 95 to 100 discovery patients were divided at random into training and test sets in a 7:3 ratio. Thyroid tissue and blood T-cell repertoires from about six Graves' hyperthyroidism patients were also compared in the study. After blood sampling, hyperthyroidism patients were treated with methimazole at a starting dose of 30 mg daily, and ophthalmopathy patients were treated with high-dose intravenous methylprednisolone. The paper reports TCR Vbeta CDR3 sequencing of over 130 peripheral blood samples: under 45 ophthalmopathy, fewer than 80 hyperthyroidism and approximately 17 progressor patients.

Stable Graves' hyperthyroidism was defined as no progression to ophthalmopathy during 18 months of follow-up. Hyperthyroidism patients were newly diagnosed, had a disease duration of under 2 months, and were aged 18 to 65 years. The study excluded patients with uncontrolled infections, other autoimmune diseases, pregnancy or lactation. Diagnoses relied on clinical symptoms, serum thyroxine and TRAb, thyroid ultrasound and orbital computed tomography. PBMCs were isolated from 10 ml of fresh peripheral blood by Ficoll-Paque density gradient centrifugation. Total RNA was extracted using Trizol reagent, and RNA quality was assessed on an Agilent 2100 Bioanalyzer. General study outcomes and caveats: Sample size was not statistically predetermined, and investigators were not blinded to group allocation. Most expanded thyroid clonotypes (frequency above 0.001) were also detected in blood, suggesting blood repertoires may reflect thyroid immune responses. During validation, the model predicted progression to ophthalmopathy a median of approximately 7 months ahead of onset, with 60% to 71% sensitivity and almost 75% specificity. A model built on a 13 V-J signature distinguished ophthalmopathy from stable hyperthyroidism, reaching about 89% sensitivity and 81.08% specificity in cross-validation and 80%/75% in testing.

This chain joins TRBV27 to TRBJ2-3; the central 9 bases match TRBD2. The sequenced sample consisted of blood. The receptor was isolated from a woman between 50 and 59 years old with Graves' hyperthyroidism. The encoded CDR3 is CASSLRLAGTDTQYF. Read as DNA, the sequence is TGTGCCAGCAGTTTAAGGCTAGCGGGGACAGATACGCAGTATTTT.